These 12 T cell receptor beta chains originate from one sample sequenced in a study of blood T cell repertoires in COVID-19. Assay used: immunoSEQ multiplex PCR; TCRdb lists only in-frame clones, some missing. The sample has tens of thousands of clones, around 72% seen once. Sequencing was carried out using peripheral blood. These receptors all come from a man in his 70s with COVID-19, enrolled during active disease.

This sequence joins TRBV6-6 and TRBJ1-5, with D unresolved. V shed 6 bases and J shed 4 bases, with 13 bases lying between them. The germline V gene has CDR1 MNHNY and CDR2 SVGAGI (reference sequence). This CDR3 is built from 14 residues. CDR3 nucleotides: TGTGCCAGCAGCGAGCGGGTCTCAAATCAGCCCCAGCATTTT. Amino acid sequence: CASSERVSNQPQHF.

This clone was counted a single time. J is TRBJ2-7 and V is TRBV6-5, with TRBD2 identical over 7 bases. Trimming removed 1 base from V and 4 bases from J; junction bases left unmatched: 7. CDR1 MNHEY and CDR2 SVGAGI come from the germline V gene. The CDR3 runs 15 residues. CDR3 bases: TGTGCCAGCAGTTACTGGCGGGGAGGGGAGTACGAGCAGTACTTC. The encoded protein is CASSYWRGGEYEQYF.

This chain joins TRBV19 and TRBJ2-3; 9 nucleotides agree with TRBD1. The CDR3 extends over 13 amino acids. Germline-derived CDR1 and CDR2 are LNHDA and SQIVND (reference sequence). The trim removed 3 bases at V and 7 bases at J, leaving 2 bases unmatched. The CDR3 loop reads CASSMDRGNTQYF. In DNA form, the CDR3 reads TGTGCCAGTAGTATGGACAGGGGAAATACGCAGTATTTT.

The CDR3 nucleotides are TGTGCCACATTAAGGAGGGAGGGCGGGAATGAGCAGTTCTTC. Protein product: CATLRREGGNEQFF. V and J are TRBV19 and TRBJ2-1, with TRBD2 matching over 7 bases. This CDR3 has 14 residues. CDR1 is LNHDA, CDR2 SQIVND, per germline (reference sequence). V lost 10 bases to trimming and J lost 7 bases; unmatched junction nucleotides: 13.

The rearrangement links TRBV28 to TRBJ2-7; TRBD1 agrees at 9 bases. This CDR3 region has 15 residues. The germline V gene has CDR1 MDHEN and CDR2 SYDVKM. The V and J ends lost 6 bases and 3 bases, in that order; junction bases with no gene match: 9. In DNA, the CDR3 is TGTGCCAGCAGACAGGCCGGGACAGGGTTCTACGAGCAGTACTTC. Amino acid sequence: CASRQAGTGFYEQYF.

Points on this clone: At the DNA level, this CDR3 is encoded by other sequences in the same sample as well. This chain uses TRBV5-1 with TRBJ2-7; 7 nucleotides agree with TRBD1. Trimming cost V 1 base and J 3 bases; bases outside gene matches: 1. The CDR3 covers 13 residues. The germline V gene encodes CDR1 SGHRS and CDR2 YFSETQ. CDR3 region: CASSLTGDYEQYF. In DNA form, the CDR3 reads TGCGCCAGCAGCTTGACAGGGGACTACGAGCAGTACTTC.

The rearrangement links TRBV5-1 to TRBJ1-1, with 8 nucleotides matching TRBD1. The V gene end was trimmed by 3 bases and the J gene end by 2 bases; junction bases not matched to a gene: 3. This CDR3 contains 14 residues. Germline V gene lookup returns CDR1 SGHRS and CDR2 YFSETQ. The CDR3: CASSSQGANTEAFF. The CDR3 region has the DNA TGCGCCAGCAGCTCCCAGGGGGCTAACACTGAAGCTTTCTTT.

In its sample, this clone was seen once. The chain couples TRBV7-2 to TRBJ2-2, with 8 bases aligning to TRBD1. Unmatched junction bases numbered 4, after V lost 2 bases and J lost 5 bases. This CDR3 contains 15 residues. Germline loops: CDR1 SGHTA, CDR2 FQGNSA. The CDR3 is CASSLITGGTGELFF. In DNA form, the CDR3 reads TGTGCCAGCAGCTTAATAACAGGGGGAACCGGGGAGCTGTTTTTT.

The CDR3 loop is CASSYRQVTTAAYEQYF. Written as DNA, the CDR3 is TGTGCCAGCAGCTACAGACAGGTCACGACCGCCGCCTACGAGCAGTACTTC. The chain recombines TRBV5-7 with TRBJ2-7; tentatively, D is TRBD1 (6 bases). TRBV5-7 is an open reading frame, and its role is uncertain. V lost 3 bases and J lost 2, with 21 bases in between. This CDR3 has 17 amino acids.

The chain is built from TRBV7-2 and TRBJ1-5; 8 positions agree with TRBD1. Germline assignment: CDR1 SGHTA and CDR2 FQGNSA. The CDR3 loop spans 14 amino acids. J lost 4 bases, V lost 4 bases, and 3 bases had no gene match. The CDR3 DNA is TGTGCCAGCAGCTCCTGGACAGGGAATCAGCCCCAGCATTTT. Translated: CASSSWTGNQPQHF. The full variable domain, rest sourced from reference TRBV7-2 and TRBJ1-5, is GAGVSQSPSNKVTEKGKDVELRCDPISGHTALYWYRQSLGQGLEFLIYFQGNSAPDKSGLPSDRFSAERTGGSVSTLTIQRTQQEDSAVYLCASSSWTGNQPQHFGDGTRLSIL.

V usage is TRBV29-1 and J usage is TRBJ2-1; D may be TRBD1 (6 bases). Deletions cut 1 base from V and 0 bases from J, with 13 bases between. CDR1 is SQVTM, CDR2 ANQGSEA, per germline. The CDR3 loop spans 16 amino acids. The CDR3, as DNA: TGCAGCGTTGAAGTTGGCACAGGGAGCTCCTACAATGAGCAGTTCTTC. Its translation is CSVEVGTGSSYNEQFF.

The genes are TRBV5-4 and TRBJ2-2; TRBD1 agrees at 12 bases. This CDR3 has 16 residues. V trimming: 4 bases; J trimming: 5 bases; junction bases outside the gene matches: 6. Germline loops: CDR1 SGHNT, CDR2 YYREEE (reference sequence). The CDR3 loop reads CASSQGQGARTGELFF. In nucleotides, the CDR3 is TGTGCCAGCAGCCAGGGACAGGGGGCGAGGACCGGGGAGCTGTTTTTT.